The rows below give T cell receptor beta chains drawn from one sample of a study of blood T cells in healthy people across ages. Using its own MiXCR run on the 5' RACE reads, TCRdb lists one record per CDR3 protein. Of 1.5 million to 2 million distinct CDR3 sequences listed, around 36% are singletons. Sequenced: blood. These TCRs come from a woman aged 25 to 39 in good health. CDR3s include the opening cysteine and the closing phenylalanine or tryptophan. The D gene is left open where the match is weak. The size field is filled for only some rows; it gives once, few, many or a size class.

CDR3 protein | CDR3 DNA | V gene | D gene | J gene | clone size
CATPRLKGAYEQYF | TGTGCCACCCCACGTCTTAAGGGGGCTTACGAGCAGTACTTC | TRBV15 | TRBD1 | TRBJ2-7 | .
CSARTSGRSEETQYF | TGCAGTGCTAGAACTAGCGGGAGGTCGGAGGAGACCCAGTACTTC | TRBV20-1 | TRBD2 | TRBJ2-5 | few
CASSGDGAHNSPLHF | TGCGCCAGCAGCGGGGACGGGGCCCACAATTCACCCCTCCACTTT | TRBV5-1 | . | TRBJ1-6 | .
CASSQDRGILNEQFF | TGTGCCAGCAGCCAAGACAGGGGGATACTCAATGAGCAGTTCTTC | TRBV7-9 | TRBD1 | TRBJ2-1 | .
CASTPTGTMNQPQHF | TGTGCCAGCACCCCGACCGGGACAATGAATCAGCCCCAGCATTTT | TRBV28 | . | TRBJ1-5 | .
CASSQQTSGGQYF | TGTGCCAGCAGCCAACAGACTAGCGGGGGTCAGTACTTC | TRBV3-1 | TRBD2 | TRBJ2-7 | .
CASIQAASLITYEQYF | TGTGCCAGCATACAGGCGGCGAGCCTAATCACCTACGAGCAGTACTTC | TRBV6-1 | . | TRBJ2-7 | .
CASSTAYTEAFF | TGTGCCAGCAGCACAGCTTACACTGAAGCTTTCTTT | TRBV7-2 | . | TRBJ1-1 | few
CSAGGLASGGQGEQYF | TGCAGTGCCGGTGGGCTGGCTAGCGGGGGGCAGGGTGAGCAGTACTTC | TRBV20-1 | TRBD2 | TRBJ2-7 | .
CARKGGLATSQFF | TGTGCCAGAAAGGGGGGACTAGCGACTAGTCAGTTCTTC | TRBV2 | TRBD2 | TRBJ2-1 | few
CASSYKTGGEETQYF | TGTGCCAGCAGCTATAAAACAGGGGGCGAAGAGACCCAGTACTTC | TRBV14 | TRBD1 | TRBJ2-5 | .
CAINAGETQYF | TGTGCCATCAATGCAGGGGAGACCCAGTACTTC | TRBV10-3 | . | TRBJ2-5 | few
CASSQVSANTEAFF | TGTGCCAGCAGCCAAGTTAGCGCGAACACTGAAGCTTTCTTT | TRBV4-2 | . | TRBJ1-1 | .
CASSPAGLYTGELFF | TGTGCCAGCAGCCCTGCGGGGTTATACACCGGGGAGCTGTTTTTT | TRBV2 | . | TRBJ2-2 | .
CASSAVTGYEQFF | TGCGCCAGCAGCGCTGTAACCGGTTACGAGCAGTTCTTC | TRBV5-1 | . | TRBJ2-1 | .
CASSRGLVRTQYF | TGTGCCAGCAGTCGAGGACTAGTCAGGACCCAGTACTTC | TRBV28 | TRBD2 | TRBJ2-5 | .
CASRRTGGSGADVLTF | TGTGCCAGCAGAAGGACAGGTGGCTCTGGGGCCGACGTCCTGACTTTC | TRBV7-8 | TRBD1 | TRBJ2-6 | .
CASRPGWGDFYNEQFF | TGTGCCAGCAGGCCGGGGTGGGGGGACTTTTACAATGAGCAGTTCTTC | TRBV7-8 | . | TRBJ2-1 | few
CASSPSAGGGNEQFF | TGTGCCAGCTCACCAAGCGCGGGAGGAGGCAATGAGCAGTTCTTC | TRBV18 | TRBD2 | TRBJ2-1 | many
CASSLGGGTDTQCF | TGTGCCAGCAGCTTGGGCGGGGGCACAGATACGCAGTGTTTT | TRBV7-3 | . | TRBJ2-3 | .
CSARDRQGGNSNQPQHF | TGCAGTGCTAGAGATCGACAGGGGGGAAATAGCAATCAGCCCCAGCATTTT | TRBV20-1 | TRBD1 | TRBJ1-5 | few
CAITPGNTGELFF | TGTGCCATTACGCCGGGGAACACCGGGGAGCTGTTTTTT | TRBV10-3 | . | TRBJ2-2 | few
CASSVGPAGVEQYF | TGTGCCAGCAGCGTAGGGCCAGCGGGAGTCGAGCAGTACTTC | TRBV9 | TRBD2 | TRBJ2-7 | .
CATSSGTNNHGYTF | TGTGCCACTTCGAGCGGAACTAATAACCATGGCTACACCTTC | TRBV10-3 | . | TRBJ1-2 | .
CATSSRPGADYGYTF | TGTGCCACCAGCAGTCGGCCGGGGGCAGACTATGGCTACACCTTC | TRBV15 | . | TRBJ1-2 | few
CASRLTSERTQYF | TGTGCCAGCAGACTGACTAGCGAGCGGACCCAGTACTTC | TRBV12-3/TRBV12-4 | TRBD2 | TRBJ2-5 | many
CASTYGGGAIEQYF | TGTGCCAGCACCTACGGCGGGGGAGCCATCGAGCAGTACTTC | TRBV6-2/TRBV6-3 | TRBD2 | TRBJ2-7 | many
CSVHGLAAYNEQFF | TGCAGTGTTCATGGACTAGCGGCCTACAATGAGCAGTTCTTC | TRBV20-1 | TRBD2 | TRBJ2-1 | .
CASSSSFSPLHF | TGTGCCAGCAGTTCGAGTTTTTCACCCCTCCACTTT | TRBV27 | . | TRBJ1-6 | .
CASSDGGGQEQFF | TGTGCCAGCAGTGACGGGGGGGGCCAAGAGCAGTTCTTC | TRBV7-3 | TRBD2 | TRBJ2-1 | .
CSAGEPANEKLFF | TGCAGTGCTGGCGAACCGGCTAATGAAAAACTGTTTTTT | TRBV20-1 | . | TRBJ1-4 | few
CASGLLRPYEQYF | TGTGCCAGCGGACTATTGCGGCCCTACGAGCAGTACTTC | TRBV12-3/TRBV12-4 | . | TRBJ2-7 | few
CASRGGQNQETQYF | TGTGCCAGCAGGGGGGGACAGAACCAAGAGACCCAGTACTTC | TRBV28 | . | TRBJ2-5 | few
CASSLTENNEQFF | TGTGCCAGCAGTTTAACGGAGAACAATGAGCAGTTCTTC | TRBV28 | . | TRBJ2-1 | few
CASSDNSGRIMETQYF | TGTGCCAGCAGCGATAACAGCGGACGGATAATGGAGACCCAGTACTTC | TRBV11-2 | . | TRBJ2-5 | .
CASSYSGQGALHLPDTQYF | TGTGCCAGCAGTTACTCCGGACAGGGGGCGCTTCACTTGCCAGATACGCAGTATTTT | TRBV6-5 | TRBD1 | TRBJ2-3 | .
CASSLPTRTQYF | TGTGCCAGCAGTTTACCTACACGGACCCAGTACTTC | TRBV6-2/TRBV6-3 | . | TRBJ2-5 | .
CSAIPGTSLGPSYEQYF | TGCAGTGCTATCCCCGGGACTAGCCTAGGCCCATCCTACGAGCAGTACTTC | TRBV20-1 | TRBD2 | TRBJ2-7 | few
CASSLDPQGGGELFF | TGCGCCAGCAGCTTGGATCCGCAGGGAGGCGGGGAGCTGTTTTTT | TRBV5-1 | . | TRBJ2-2 | .
CSVVGGSHNEQFF | TGCAGCGTCGTCGGGGGCTCCCACAATGAGCAGTTCTTC | TRBV29-1 | . | TRBJ2-1 | .
CASGHQWRERYEQYF | TGTGCCAGCGGCCATCAGTGGCGGGAGAGGTACGAGCAGTACTTC | TRBV28 | TRBD2 | TRBJ2-7 | few
CASSLDISYNSPLHF | TGCGCCAGCAGCTTGGACATCTCCTATAATTCACCCCTCCACTTT | TRBV5-1 | . | TRBJ1-6 | .
CASSGGTSGRVEQYF | TGTGCCAGCAGCGGCGGGACTAGCGGGAGGGTCGAGCAGTACTTC | TRBV7-2 | TRBD2 | TRBJ2-7 | .
CARGTAFGYTF | TGTGCCAGGGGGACGGCTTTTGGCTACACCTTC | TRBV6-1 | . | TRBJ1-2 | .
CASSQSGGADEQYF | TGTGCCAGCAGCCAAAGCGGGGGGGCCGACGAGCAGTACTTC | TRBV4-2 | TRBD2 | TRBJ2-7 | many
CASSVAGRGGNEQFF | TGTGCCAGCAGCGTGGCGGGAAGGGGGGGCAATGAGCAGTTCTTC | TRBV7-3 | . | TRBJ2-1 | .
CASSPLLAGGPYEQYF | TGCGCCAGCAGCCCGCTGCTAGCGGGAGGCCCCTACGAGCAGTACTTC | TRBV4-1 | TRBD2 | TRBJ2-7 | .
CAISESAGGGNTEAFF | TGTGCCATCAGTGAGTCTGCAGGGGGGGGGAACACTGAAGCTTTCTTT | TRBV10-3 | TRBD1 | TRBJ1-1 | .